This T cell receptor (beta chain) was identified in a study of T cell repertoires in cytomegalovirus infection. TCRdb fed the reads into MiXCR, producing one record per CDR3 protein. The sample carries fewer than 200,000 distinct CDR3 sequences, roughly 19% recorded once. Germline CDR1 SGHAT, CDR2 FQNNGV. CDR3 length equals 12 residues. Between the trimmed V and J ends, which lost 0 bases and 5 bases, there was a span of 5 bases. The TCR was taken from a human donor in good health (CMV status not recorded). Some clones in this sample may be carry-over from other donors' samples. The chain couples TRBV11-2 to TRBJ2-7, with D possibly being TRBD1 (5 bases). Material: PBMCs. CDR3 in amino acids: CASSLDRDEQYF. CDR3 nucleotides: TGTGCCAGCAGCTTAGACAGGGACGAGCAGTACTTC.